This entry is about one T cell receptor beta chain. Its specificity is unknown. Germline loops: CDR1 SGHAT, CDR2 FQNNGV. V shed 0 bases and J shed 11 bases, with 15 bases lying between them. The length of the CDR3 is 14 residues. With sequencing, the targeted depth ranged from 1 in 200,000 to 1 in 1 million T cells. Assay: immunoSEQ multiplex PCR; the TCRdb copy retains only in-frame clones and omits some. The repertoire has some 350,000 clones, over 55% of them found once; the top ten carry around 6.3%. The sample belongs to a study of cytotoxic CD8 clonotypes in ibrutinib-treated CLL. Study in general: Within the patient group, 11 were relapsed/refractory and approximately 16 treatment-naive, and 17 to 18 were IGHV unmutated. Partial responders around 25, complete 2; some twelve progressed and around 15 stayed in remission by median around 68 months.

Study-level results: Patients had baseline clonality above age-matched healthy donors, and this clonality moved with circulating CD8+ T-cell counts.

This receptor was obtained from a human donor with chronic lymphocytic leukemia. The material was PBMCs, obtained after 36 months of ibrutinib treatment. The chain has TRBV11-2 and TRBJ2-3, with D uncertain. This chain's CDR3 is CASSLDHLTGMQYF. The CDR3 DNA follows: TGTGCCAGCAGCTTAGATCACCTAACGGGTATGCAGTATTTT. Using reference TRBV11-2 and TRBJ2-3 for the parts outside the CDR3, the full variable domain is EAGVAQSPRYKIIEKRQSVAFWCNPISGHATLYWYQQILGQGPKLLIQFQNNGVVDDSQLPKDRFSAERLKGVDSTLKIQPAKLEDSAVYLCASSLDHLTGMQYFGPGTRLTVL.